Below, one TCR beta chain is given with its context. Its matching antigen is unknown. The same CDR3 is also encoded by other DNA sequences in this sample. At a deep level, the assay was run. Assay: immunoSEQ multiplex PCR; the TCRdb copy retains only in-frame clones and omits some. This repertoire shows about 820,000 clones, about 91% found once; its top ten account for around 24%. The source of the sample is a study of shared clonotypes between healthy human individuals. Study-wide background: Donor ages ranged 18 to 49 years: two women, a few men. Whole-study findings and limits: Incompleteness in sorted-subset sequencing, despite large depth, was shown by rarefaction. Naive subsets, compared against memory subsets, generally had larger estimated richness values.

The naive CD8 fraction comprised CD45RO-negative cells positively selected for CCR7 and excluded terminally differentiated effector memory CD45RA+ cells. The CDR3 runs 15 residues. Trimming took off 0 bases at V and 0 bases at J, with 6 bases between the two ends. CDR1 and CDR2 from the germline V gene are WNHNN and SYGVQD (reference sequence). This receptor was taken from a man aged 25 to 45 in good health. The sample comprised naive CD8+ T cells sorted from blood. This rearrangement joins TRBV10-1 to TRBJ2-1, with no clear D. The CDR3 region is CASSESISSYNEQFF. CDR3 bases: TGCGCCAGCAGTGAGTCCATCAGCTCCTACAATGAGCAGTTCTTC.